This T cell receptor beta chain came from a study of beta chain features in type 1 diabetes. On the study more broadly: Sorted cells, some 110,000,000 in number, were examined across all samples.

Expressed TCRB transcripts got sequenced, as all isolated RNA was reverse transcribed. The protocol was immunoSEQ multiplex PCR, while the TCRdb copy is restricted to in-frame clones and leaves out a portion. The repertoire holds roughly 230,000 clones, 9% to 10% seen once, with approximately 0.035% in the top ten. Broader study findings: In every one of the four CD4+ subsets, TCRB CDR3s were moderately but significantly shorter in Type 1 diabetes patients. Cells with high TCR expression could be over-represented when cDNA is sequenced. For type 1 diabetes patients, VDJ junctions showed fewer insertions and more deletions.

The germline CDR1 and CDR2 sequences are SGHVS and FNYEAQ. There are 14 residues in the CDR3. Deletions cut 1 base from V and 5 bases from J, with 12 bases between. Regarding this clone: The antigen remains unidentified.

The chain couples TRBV7-6 to TRBJ2-7; a possible D gene is TRBD1 (6 bases). The sequence derives from a woman between 18 and 29 years old in good health. Sequencing used naive CD4+ T cells from blood. In nucleotides, the CDR3 is TGTGCCAGCAGCTTAGTATTGGGGGCCGACGAGCAGTACTTC. This gives the protein CASSLVLGADEQYF.